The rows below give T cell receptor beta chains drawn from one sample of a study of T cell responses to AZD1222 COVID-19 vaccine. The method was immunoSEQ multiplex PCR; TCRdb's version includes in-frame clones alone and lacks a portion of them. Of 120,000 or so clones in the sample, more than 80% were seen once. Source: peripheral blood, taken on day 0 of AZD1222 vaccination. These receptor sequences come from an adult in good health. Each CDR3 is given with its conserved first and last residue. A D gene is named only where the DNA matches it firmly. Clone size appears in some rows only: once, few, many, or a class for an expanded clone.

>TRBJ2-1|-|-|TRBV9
TGTGCCAGCAGCGTAGGCAGCTCTTACAATGAGCAGTTCTTC
CASSVGSSYNEQFF
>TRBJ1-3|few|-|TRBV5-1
-
CASTSGADGNTIYF
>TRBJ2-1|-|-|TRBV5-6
TGTGCCAGCAGCTTTAGGGGGATTGAGCAGTTCTTC
CASSFRGIEQFF
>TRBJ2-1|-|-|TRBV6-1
TGTGCCAGCAGTGAAGTAGGAGGGCTTGGCTACAATGAGCAGTTCTTC
CASSEVGGLGYNEQFF
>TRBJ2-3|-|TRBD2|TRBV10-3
TGTGCCTCTAAGGGGCTAGGGGTCCCAAGCGGGAGTTATACAGATACGCAGTATTTT
CASKGLGVPSGSYTDTQYF
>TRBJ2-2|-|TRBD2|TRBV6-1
TGTGCCAGCAGTGAACAAGCGGGAGATTACGGGGAGCTGTTTTTT
CASSEQAGDYGELFF
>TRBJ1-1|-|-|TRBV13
TGTGCCAGCAGCTTCGAGGGACAACTAACTGAAGCTTTCTTT
CASSFEGQLTEAFF
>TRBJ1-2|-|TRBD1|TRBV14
TGTGCCAGCAGCCGCATGCGGGACAGCGCTCCTAACTATGGCTACACCTTC
CASSRMRDSAPNYGYTF
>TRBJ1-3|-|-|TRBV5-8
TGTGCCAGCAGCTCCCAAGCGGCACCTGGAAACACCATATATTTT
CASSSQAAPGNTIYF
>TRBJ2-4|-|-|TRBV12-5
TGTGCTAGTGGTTTGAATGGCAAAAACATTCAGTACTTC
CASGLNGKNIQYF
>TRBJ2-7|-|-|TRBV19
TGTGCCAGTAACGCCCGCAGTGGTCCCTACGAGCAGTACTTC
CASNARSGPYEQYF
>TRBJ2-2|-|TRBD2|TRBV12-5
TGTGCTAGTGGTTTGTCCTTCGGGCGGGAGGCCAATCCCGCGAACACCGGGGAGCTGTTTTTT
CASGLSFGREANPANTGELFF
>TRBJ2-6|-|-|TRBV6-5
TGTGCCAGCAGCTACACGCCGATCGGGGCCAACGTCCTGACTTTC
CASSYTPIGANVLTF
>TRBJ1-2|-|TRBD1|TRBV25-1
TGTGCCAGCAGTGCGGGACAGGGGGAGAGCTATGGCTACACCTTC
CASSAGQGESYGYTF
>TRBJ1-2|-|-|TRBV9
TGTGCCAGCAGGGGGGCAATCTATGGCTACACCTTC
CASRGAIYGYTF
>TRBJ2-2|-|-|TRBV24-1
TGTGCCACCAGTGATTGGAAACAGGGAGGGGAGCTGTTTTTT
CATSDWKQGGELFF
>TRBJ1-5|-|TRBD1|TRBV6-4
TGTGCCAGCAGCCCGGAGCAGGGGGCGGGGCAGCCCCAGCATTTT
CASSPEQGAGQPQHF
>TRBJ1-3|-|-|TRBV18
TGTGCCAGCTCACCAGGAAACTCTGGAAACACCATATATTTT
CASSPGNSGNTIYF